This T cell receptor beta chain is drawn from a study of T cell repertoires in breast cancer (dated by TCRdb to between 2015 and 2016). Study-wide context: Tumors, lymph nodes and peripheral blood lymphocytes from breast cancer patients were profiled in the study, along with peripheral blood from healthy control donors. Blood samples were separated by Ficoll, whereas tumor-free lymph nodes were processed without any enzymatic digestion. Tumors and tumor-involved lymph nodes were minced and digested with Liberase and DNase, then filtered through 70-um and 40-um filters. Sequencing yielded on average approximately 540,000 sequences per sample and roughly 10 reads per input cell. The study reasoned that TCRs shared between breast cancer patients would target shared antigens, given breast cancer's low mutational burden and rare common mutations. ER+/PR+ status was present in the majority of the 20 to 25 patient tumors that were analyzed for shared TCRs. Controls included nine healthy donors of an age range similar to the patients. Broad study findings and their caveats: Emulsion RT-PCR was regarded as qualitative rather than quantitative, because clone recovery was skewed by transcript abundance and primer differences. TRBV7 predominated among shared TCRs, which may reflect tumor recognition or a mispriming bias from eight TRBV7 primers. Compared with tumor-free nodes, tumor-involved sentinel lymph nodes shared about fourfold more TCRs with matched tumor repertoires (roughly 8% versus 2%). Shared TCRs were encoded by various nucleotide sequences, which suggests selection and expansion based on antigen. Around 20 TCR pairs were shared across seven or more patient tumors and were rarely found in control blood, which suggests possible tumor specificity. Discarding singleton TCRs and sampling only part of each tumor may have missed genuine antitumor clones.

To prepare the library, emulsion pairing was applied. Unpaired genes were suppressed by a second nested PCR with blocking oligos, after which a third nested PCR added Illumina adaptors and barcodes. Each emulsion RT-PCR master mix held roughly 4,500-270,000 T cells and included C-region, Stepout and V-region primers. The Micellula Emulsion and Purification Kit was used to generate emulsions, and Qiagen OneStep RT-PCR reagents were used for RT-PCR. Pooled libraries were sequenced with paired-end 2 x 250 reads on an Illumina MiSeq. For the original study's pipeline: In Galaxy, read pairs were joined and then clipped at the engineered overlap into separate alpha and beta files, and any unclipped reads were discarded. Alpha-beta pairs were assigned using CompleteTCR, a MiTCR-based pipeline in which chains sharing read cluster identifiers are linked by an R script. TCR sequences seen only once, which were about 1-3.2%, were removed as potential sequencing errors. Through fastp at Q25 and MiXCR, TCRdb rebuilt clones from the public reads, retaining in-frame beta chains. Each record represents a unique CDR3 protein, reported with the most common genes and DNA among its rows. The V and J calls follow TCRdb's processing rather than the paper's. This sample is represented by around 43,000 distinct CDR3 sequences; 45% of them were singletons. The ten largest clones add up to approximately 57% of the sample.

As concerns this clonotype: Its cognate antigen has yet to be identified. One base away there is no much larger clone; base qualities are not given.

To analyze paired alpha-beta TCRs of CD8+ T cells, the researchers used an expanded emulsion RT-PCR method with primers covering all TCR V genes. Before emulsion RT-PCR, CD8+ T cells were isolated using a CD8 positive selection kit and then incubated overnight in roughly 9.3 IU/mL IL-2. The CDR3, cysteine through phenylalanine, is 13 amino acids long. Only the CDR3 portion is preserved as DNA: 39 bases, with reading frame beginning at the first base. Reading the germline V gene gives CDR1 SGHVS and CDR2 FNYEAQ. Relative to germline, V is 5 bases shorter and J is 4 bases shorter, with 9 bases between their ends.

Sequences were obtained from CD8+ T cells. This chain joins TRBV7-6 to TRBJ2-1, and possibly TRBD2, on 6 matching bases. This TCR derives from a pool of human donors with breast cancer or a healthy control (not recorded which). The CDR3 sequence is CASSQDYYNEQFF. The nucleotide sequence is TGTGCCAGCAGCCAGGACTATTACAATGAGCAGTTCTTC.